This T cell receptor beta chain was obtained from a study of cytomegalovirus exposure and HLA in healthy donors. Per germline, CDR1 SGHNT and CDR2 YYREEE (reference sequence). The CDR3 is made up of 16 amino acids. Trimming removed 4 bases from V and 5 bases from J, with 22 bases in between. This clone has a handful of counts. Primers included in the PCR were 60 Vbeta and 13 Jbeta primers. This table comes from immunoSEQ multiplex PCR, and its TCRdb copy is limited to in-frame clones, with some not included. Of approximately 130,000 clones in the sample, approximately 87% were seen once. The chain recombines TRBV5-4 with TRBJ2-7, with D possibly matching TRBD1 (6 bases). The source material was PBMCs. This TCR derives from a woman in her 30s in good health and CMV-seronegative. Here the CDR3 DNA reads TGTGCCAGCAGCACAGACCTCAGGGGCCCTCTGGACGAGCAGTACTTC. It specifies CASSTDLRGPLDEQYF.